This T cell receptor (beta chain) was sequenced in a study of identical twins. Each donor was a healthy Caucasian. This clonotype was counted between two and nine times. What it binds is unknown. Trimming cost V 5 bases and J 8 bases, with 16 bases left between them. The CDR3 totals 14 residues. Study findings and constraints: Invariant T cells like MAIT and iNKT could partly confound the zero-insertion analyses. Models underpredicted monozygotic twin sharing of out-of-frame TCR alpha.

TCRdb itself ran the 5' RACE reads through MiXCR, one entry per CDR3 protein. The data show about 240,000 distinct CDR3 sequences, with approximately 11% seen just once and 4% held by the top ten. The same sample was also studied in work on yellow fever vaccine responses in identical twins.

This sequence was found in a woman younger than 35 in good health. Specimen: memory (CD45RO+) T cells sorted from blood. The J gene is TRBJ2-1, the V gene TRBV12-3 or TRBV12-4; the D gene could be TRBD1 or TRBD2 (5 bases each). CDR3 region: CASSPSTGADEQFF. The DNA of the CDR3 is TGTGCCAGCAGTCCCTCCACCGGGGCGGATGAGCAGTTCTTC.